This TCR beta chain was recovered during a study of T-cell reconstitution after alpha-beta-depleted transplantation in children. This clonotype was found many times. As it was prepared, the TCRbeta library received unique molecular identifiers. TCRdb re-analysed the PCR reads in MiXCR, keeping a single row per CDR3 protein. Of a few hundred thousand distinct CDR3 sequences in the sample, 9.7% are singletons; the top ten hold 5% to 5.5%. The CDR3 consists of 17 residues. The germline V gene has CDR1 MNHEY and CDR2 SVGAGI. V shed 0 bases and J 2 bases; nucleotides not matched to a gene: 9. The chain links TRBV6-5 to TRBJ1-1, with 7 nucleotides matching TRBD1. The source material was PBMCs from the stem cell graft donor, sampled from the stem cell graft. The receptor was derived from a human donor who donated a stem cell graft to a child with SCID. CDR3 protein: CASSYSQGRGTNTEAFF. The CDR3 coding sequence is TGTGCCAGCAGTTACTCACAGGGGAGAGGGACTAACACTGAAGCTTTCTTT.